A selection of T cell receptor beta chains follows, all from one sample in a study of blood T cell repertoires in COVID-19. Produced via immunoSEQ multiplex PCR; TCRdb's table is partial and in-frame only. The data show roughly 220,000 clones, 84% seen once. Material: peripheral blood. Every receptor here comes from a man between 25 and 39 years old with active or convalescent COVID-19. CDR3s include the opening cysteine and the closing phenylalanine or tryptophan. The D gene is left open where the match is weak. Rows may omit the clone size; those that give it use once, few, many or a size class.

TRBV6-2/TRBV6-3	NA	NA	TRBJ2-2	TGTGCCAGCAGTCCGAGGGTGAACACCGGGGAGCTGTTTTTT	CASSPRVNTGELFF
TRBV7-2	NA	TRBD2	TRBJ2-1	TGTGCCAGCAGCCTCGGACTAGCGGTGGATGAGCAGTTCTTC	CASSLGLAVDEQFF
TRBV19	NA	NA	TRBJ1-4	TGTGCCACAAGAGGGACTGGCGAAAAACTGTTTTTT	CATRGTGEKLFF
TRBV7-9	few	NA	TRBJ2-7	TGTGCCAGCAGCTTCCTGGGAGTAGGTTACGAGCAGTACTTC	CASSFLGVGYEQYF
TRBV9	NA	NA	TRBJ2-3	TGTGCCAGCAGCGTAGCCCATTCAGATACGCAGTATTTT	CASSVAHSDTQYF
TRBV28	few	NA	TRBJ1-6	TGTGCCAGCACCATGGGCGGGGGGTCTGCCGATTCACCCCTCCACTTT	CASTMGGGSADSPLHF
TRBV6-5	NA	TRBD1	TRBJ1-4	TGTGCCAGCAGCCCCCGGGACAGTTGGGAAAAACTGTTTTTT	CASSPRDSWEKLFF
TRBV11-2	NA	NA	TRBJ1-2	TGTGCCAGCAGGCAGGCCACTTTGGTTGGCTACACCTTC	CASRQATLVGYTF
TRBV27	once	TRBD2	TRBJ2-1	TGTGCCAGCAGTCCTAGGACTAGCGGGGAGCAGTTCTTC	CASSPRTSGEQFF
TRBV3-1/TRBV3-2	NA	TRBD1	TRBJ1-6	TGTGCCAGCAGCCTGGGACAGGGCGGGACACCCCTCCACTTT	CASSLGQGGTPLHF
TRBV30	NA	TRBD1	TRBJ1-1	TGTGCCTGGAGTATGACGACAGGGGGCTCCACTGAAGCTTTCTTT	CAWSMTTGGSTEAFF
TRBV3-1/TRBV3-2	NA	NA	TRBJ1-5	TGTGCCAGCAGCCAAAGAGGGGGTCAGCCCCAGCATTTT	CASSQRGGQPQHF
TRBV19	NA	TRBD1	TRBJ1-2	TGTGCCAGTAGTATGTTGGGACAGGGGTACTATGGCTACACCTTC	CASSMLGQGYYGYTF
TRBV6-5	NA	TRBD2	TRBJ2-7	TGTGCCAGCAGTTCAAGACTAGCGGTCTCCTACGAGCAGTACTTC	CASSSRLAVSYEQYF
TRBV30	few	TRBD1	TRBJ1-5	TGTGCCTGGAGTCCTACAGGGGTGGGTCAGCCCCAGCATTTT	CAWSPTGVGQPQHF
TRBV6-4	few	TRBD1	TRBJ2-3	TGTGCCAGCAGCAAACAGGGGACAGATACGCAGTATTTT	CASSKQGTDTQYF
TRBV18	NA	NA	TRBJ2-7	TGTGCCAGCTCCCAGAACCCAGGAGGCTACGAGCAGTACTTC	CASSQNPGGYEQYF
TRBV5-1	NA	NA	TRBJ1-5	TGCGCCAGCAGCTTGGAAGGGGATTCTCGTCAGCCCCAGCATTTT	CASSLEGDSRQPQHF
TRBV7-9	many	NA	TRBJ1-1	TGTGCCAGCAGCCAAGCTGGGCGCCCGAGGAACACTGAAGCTTTCTTT	CASSQAGRPRNTEAFF
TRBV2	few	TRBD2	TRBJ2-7	TGTGCCAGCGGACTAGCGGAGGCCTACGAGCAGTACTTC	CASGLAEAYEQYF
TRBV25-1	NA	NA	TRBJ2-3	TGTGCCAGCAGTGAACTATCGGGAGTGGCAGATACGCAGTATTTT	CASSELSGVADTQYF
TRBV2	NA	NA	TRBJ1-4	TGTGCCAGCAGAGGACAGCCTAATGAAAAACTGTTTTTT	CASRGQPNEKLFF
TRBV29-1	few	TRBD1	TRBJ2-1	TGCAGCGTCGCAAAGGGACAGCATTACAATGAGCAGTTCTTC	CSVAKGQHYNEQFF
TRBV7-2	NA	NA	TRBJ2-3	TGTGCCAGCAGCTCCCGCCTGGAGCGTTCGGATACGCAGTATTTT	CASSSRLERSDTQYF
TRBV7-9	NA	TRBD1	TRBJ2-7	TGTGCCAGCAGCTTCAGCGGCGGGACAGGGATCGGCGAGCAGTACTTC	CASSFSGGTGIGEQYF
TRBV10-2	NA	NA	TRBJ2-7	TGCGCCAGCATGTTAAACACCCTCTACGAGCAGTACTTC	CASMLNTLYEQYF
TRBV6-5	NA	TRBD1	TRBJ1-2	TGTGCCAGCAGTTACGACAGGGGTTATGGCTACACCTTC	CASSYDRGYGYTF
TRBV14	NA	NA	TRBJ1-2	TGTGCCAGCAGCCGGGAGACCAACTATGGCTACACCTTC	CASSRETNYGYTF
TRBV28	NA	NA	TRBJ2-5	TGTGCCAGCAGTTTTAGTAGGGGAATAGTGACCCAGTACTTC	CASSFSRGIVTQYF
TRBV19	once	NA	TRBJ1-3	TGTGCCAGTACCTCTAGGACACCCGGCACCATATATTTT	CASTSRTPGTIYF
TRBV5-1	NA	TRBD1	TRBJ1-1	TGCGCCAGCAGATTCACAGGGGACAACACTGAAGCTTTCTTT	CASRFTGDNTEAFF
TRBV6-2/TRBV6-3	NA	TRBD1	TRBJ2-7	TGTGCCAGCAGTTCTCCCGGGACAGGGTCCGTCTACGAGCAGTACTTC	CASSSPGTGSVYEQYF
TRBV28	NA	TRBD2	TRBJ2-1	TGTGCCAGCACGGGGGGAGCTGGCAATGAGCAGTTCTTC	CASTGGAGNEQFF
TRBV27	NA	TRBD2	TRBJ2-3	TGTGCCAGCAGTTCTCTAGCGGCCGGAGCGGATACGCAGTATTTT	CASSSLAAGADTQYF
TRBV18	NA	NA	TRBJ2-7	TGTGCCAGCTCACTAGCAGGGGAAGAGCAGTACTTC	CASSLAGEEQYF
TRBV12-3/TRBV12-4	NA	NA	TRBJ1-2	TGTGCCAGCAGTCGGGGGGATGGCTACACCTTC	CASSRGDGYTF
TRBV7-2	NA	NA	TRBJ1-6	TGTGCCAGCAGCTCCGGAATAGGAGGGGCCTATAATTCACCCCTCCACTTT	CASSSGIGGAYNSPLHF
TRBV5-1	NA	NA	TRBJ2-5	TGCGCCAGCAGCCGCTGGGCGTTGGAGACCCAGTACTTC	CASSRWALETQYF
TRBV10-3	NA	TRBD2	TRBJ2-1	TGTGCCACCTATAGCGGGAGGGCCGAGAATGAGCAGTTCTTC	CATYSGRAENEQFF
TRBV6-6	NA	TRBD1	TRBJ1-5	TGTGCCAGCCTGGGACAGGGAGGACAAAGCAATCAGCCCCAGCATTTT	CASLGQGGQSNQPQHF
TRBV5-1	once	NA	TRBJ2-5	TGCGCCAGCAGCTTGGTGGGGGCGGGAGAGACCCAGTACTTC	CASSLVGAGETQYF
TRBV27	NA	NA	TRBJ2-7	TGTGCCAGCAGTACACCTAGCGACAACTACGAGCAGTACTTC	CASSTPSDNYEQYF
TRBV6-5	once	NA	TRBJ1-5	TGTGCCAGCAGTCCCTACCTATTTGGGCCCCAGCATTTT	CASSPYLFGPQHF
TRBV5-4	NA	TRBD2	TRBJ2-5	TGTGCCAGCAGCAAAAACATCCCGGGACTAGCGGGACAAGAGACCCAGTACTTC	CASSKNIPGLAGQETQYF
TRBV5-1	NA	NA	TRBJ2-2	TGCGCCAGCAGCATCCGGACAGCGGATAACACCGGGGAGCTGTTTTTT	CASSIRTADNTGELFF
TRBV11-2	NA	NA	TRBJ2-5	TGTGCCAGCAGCTTAGGGAACAGTTGGGAGACCCAGTACTTC	CASSLGNSWETQYF